The T cell receptor (beta chain) described here comes from a study of T cell responses to AZD1222 COVID-19 vaccine. Study-level information: Analyses pooled second doses at about 4 or about 12 weeks.

Findings and limits, study-wide: The sample set comprised mostly white British donors with more females, and clonal diversity was possibly underestimated. The number of AZD1222 recipients seropositive at baseline was only five or six. Nearly half of unique spike-specific TCRs reportedly avoided B.1.351 and B.1.1.7 mutated regions.

On this clone itself: Its specificity is not known.

This CDR3 spans 13 amino acids. Trimming shortened V by 1 base and J by 14 bases, and 15 bases separated the two germline ends. CDR1 and CDR2 from the germline V gene are SGHTA and FQGTGA. The protocol was immunoSEQ multiplex PCR, while the TCRdb copy is restricted to in-frame clones and leaves out a portion. The table has around 95,000 clones, about 90% seen once. The chain joins TRBV7-3 to TRBJ2-1, with D possibly being TRBD2 (6 bases). The TCR comes from an adult in good health. The sample was peripheral blood, taken on day 0 of AZD1222 vaccination. This CDR3 reads CASSLMTGDQEFF. CDR3 bases: TGTGCCAGCAGCTTAATGACGGGGGACCAGGAGTTCTTC.